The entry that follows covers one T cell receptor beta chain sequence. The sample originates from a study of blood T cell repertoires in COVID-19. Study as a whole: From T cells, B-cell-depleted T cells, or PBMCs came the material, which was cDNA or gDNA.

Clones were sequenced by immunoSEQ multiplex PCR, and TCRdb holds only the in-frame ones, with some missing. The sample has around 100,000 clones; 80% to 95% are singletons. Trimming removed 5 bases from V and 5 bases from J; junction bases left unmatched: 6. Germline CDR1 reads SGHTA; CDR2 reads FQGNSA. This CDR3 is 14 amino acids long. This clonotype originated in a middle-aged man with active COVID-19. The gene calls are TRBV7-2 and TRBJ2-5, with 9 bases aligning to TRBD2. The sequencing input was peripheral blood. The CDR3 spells CASSPRGGWETQYF. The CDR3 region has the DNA TGTGCCAGCAGCCCGCGGGGGGGCTGGGAGACCCAGTACTTC.